This TCR beta chain emerged from a study of molecular identifiers for immune sequencing clone quantification. This clonotype was seen at least ten times. What it binds is not known. Researchers sorted naive CD8 T cells as cells that were CD8+CD4-CCR7+CD45RA+. General observations from the study: Even with approximately 1 million naive cells present, spiked Jurkat TCR RNA from one cell was reportedly detectable. For effector cells, clones above 20 RNA copies held over 99% of molecules; for naive cells, under 1%.

TCRdb called the PCR reads again in MiXCR, with one record for every CDR3 protein. This table holds about 320,000 distinct CDR3 sequences, 20% to 25% found once. The V end was cut by 3 bases, the J end by 0 bases, with 3 bases between. Germline CDR1 is MNHEY and CDR2 is SMNVEV (reference sequence). The CDR3 is 13 residues long. The clonotype originates from a human donor in good health. Some libraries in this study had Jurkat cell RNA spiked in. V and J are TRBV27 and TRBJ1-5, with D uncertain. The specimen was naive CD8+ T cells from blood, with Jurkat cell RNA spiked in. Subset denoted: FACS-sorted CD8+CD4-CCR7+CD45RA+ naive T cells. This CDR3 reads CASSFSSNQPQHF. The CDR3, as DNA: TGTGCCAGCAGTTTTAGTAGCAATCAGCCCCAGCATTTT.